This T cell receptor beta chain was sequenced for a study of shared clonotypes between healthy human individuals. The CDR3 runs 16 residues. TCRdb's copy holds only in-frame clones and misses some; the assay was immunoSEQ multiplex PCR. The sample lists about a million clones; around 77% were seen once. The J gene is TRBJ2-7, the V gene TRBV21-1; the tabulated D call, TRBD2, remains unverified against the DNA. TRBV21-1 counts as a pseudogene. The sequencing input was memory CD4+ T cells from PBMCs. The subset here: CD45RA-negative fraction. This sequence was found in a man aged 18 to 29 in good health. Some clones in this sample may be carry-over from other donors' samples. CDR3 nucleotide sequence: TGTGCCAGCAGCCGGAGCTTAGCGGGGCTCTCCTACGAGCAGTACTTC. This translates into CASSRSLAGLSYEQYF.